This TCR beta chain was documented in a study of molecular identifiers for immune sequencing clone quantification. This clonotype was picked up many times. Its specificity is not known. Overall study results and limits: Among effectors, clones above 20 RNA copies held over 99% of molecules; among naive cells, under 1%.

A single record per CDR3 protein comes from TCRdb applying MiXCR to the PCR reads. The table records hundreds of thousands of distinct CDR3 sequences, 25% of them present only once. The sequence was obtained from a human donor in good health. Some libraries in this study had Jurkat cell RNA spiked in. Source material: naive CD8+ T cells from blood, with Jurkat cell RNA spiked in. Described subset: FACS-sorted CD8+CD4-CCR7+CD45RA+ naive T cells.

CDR3 amino acids: CASSPPISGLDYTF. The CDR3 bases are TGTGCCAGTAGCCCCCCCATTTCAGGTTTGGACTACACCTTC. The chain combines TRBV19 with TRBJ1-2; D remains ambiguous. Trimming took 6 bases from V and 10 from J, leaving 21 bases between them. Germline assignment: CDR1 LNHDA and CDR2 SQIVND (reference sequence). The CDR3 has 14 amino acids. Drawing the rest from reference TRBV19 and TRBJ1-2, the complete variable domain is DGGITQSPKYLFRKEGQNVTLSCEQNLNHDAMYWYRQDPGQGLRLIYYSQIVNDFQKGDIAEGYSVSREKKESFPLTVTSAQKNPTAFYLCASSPPISGLDYTFGSGTRLTVV.